Following are 17 T cell receptor beta chains from one sample sequenced in a study of identical twins. TCRdb reprocessed the 5' RACE reads via MiXCR and lists one record per CDR3 protein. The data contain hundreds of thousands of distinct CDR3 sequences, around an eighth of them singletons. These data were likewise used in another study, on yellow fever vaccine responses in identical twins.

The sequenced sample was CD8+ T cells sorted from blood. These receptors all come from a woman between 18 and 29 years old in good health.

This clonotype was counted only a few times. This chain joins TRBV4-1 and TRBJ2-5, with 7 bases identical to TRBD1. Germline-derived CDR1 and CDR2 are MGHRA and YSYEKL. CDR3 length: 18 residues. V lost 2 bases to trimming and J lost 0 bases; unmatched junction nucleotides: 12. CDR3 nucleotide sequence: TGCGCCAGCAGCCAACAAACAACCGGGACAGACTACCAAGAGACCCAGTACTTC. As protein: CASSQQTTGTDYQETQYF.

The chain uses TRBV19 and TRBJ2-7; D is uncertain. Germline V gene sequence: CDR1 LNHDA, CDR2 SQIVND (reference sequence). V dropped 9 bases and J dropped 1 base, with 16 bases sitting between them. CDR3 length equals 14 residues. This chain's CDR3 is CASNTAVTSYEQYF. The CDR3 DNA reads as TGTGCCAGCAACACGGCGGTAACTTCCTACGAGCAGTACTTC.

The genes are TRBV9 and TRBJ2-3; TRBD2 matches 11 bases. The CDR3 contains 17 residues. CDR1 SGDLS and CDR2 YYNGEE come from the germline V gene. Unmatched junction bases numbered 6, after V lost 3 bases and J lost 0 bases. CDR3 loop: CASSDSSGRPSTDTQYF. In DNA, the CDR3 is TGTGCCAGCAGCGATTCTAGCGGGAGGCCTAGCACAGATACGCAGTATTTT.

Only a few counts were recorded for this clonotype. The chain is built from TRBV4-1 and TRBJ2-7; maybe TRBD2 (5 bases). CDR1 MGHRA and CDR2 YSYEKL come from the germline V gene. The germline V and J ends were trimmed by 3 bases and 3 bases, with 12 bases remaining between them. The CDR3 is made up of 14 amino acids. This CDR3 reads CASSHNAEDYEQYF. The CDR3 DNA reads as TGCGCCAGCAGCCATAATGCGGAGGACTACGAGCAGTACTTC.

In its sample, this clonotype was seen many times. The V gene is TRBV12-3 or TRBV12-4, the J gene TRBJ2-7; TRBD1 aligns across 7 bases. This CDR3 spans 14 amino acids. V was clipped by 6 bases and J by 3 bases; unmatched bases: 8. CDR3 amino acids: CASSRATGDYEQYF. The CDR3, as DNA: TGTGCCAGCAGCCGCGCCACAGGGGACTACGAGCAGTACTTC.

This clonotype was detected only a few times. This chain's CDR3 is CASSPEDRGLYEQYF. The CDR3 bases are TGTGCCAGCTCACCAGAGGACAGGGGGCTGTACGAGCAGTACTTC. The V and J genes are TRBV18 and TRBJ2-7, with 11 bases that match TRBD1. This CDR3 has 15 amino acids. The V and J ends lost 2 bases and 4 bases, in that order; junction bases with no gene match: 4. The germline V gene has CDR1 KGHSH and CDR2 LQKENI.

The chain has TRBV20-1 and TRBJ2-1; 11 nucleotides agree with TRBD2. There are 16 residues in the CDR3. Germline CDR1 is DFQATT and CDR2 is SNEGSKA (reference sequence). Unmatched junction bases numbered 6, after V lost 0 bases and J lost 5 bases. The CDR3 region is CSARDSGLAGHNEQFF. The CDR3 bases are TGCAGTGCTAGAGACTCAGGACTAGCGGGCCACAATGAGCAGTTCTTC.

This clonotype showed up many times. The CDR3 coding sequence is TGCAGTGCTTACCGGACAGAGCTGAACACTGAAGCTTTCTTT. It encodes CSAYRTELNTEAFF. This chain connects TRBV20-1 to TRBJ1-1, with D possibly matching TRBD1 (6 bases). V dropped 5 bases and J dropped 0 bases, with 13 bases sitting between them. The CDR3 is 14 residues long. Germline values: CDR1 DFQATT, CDR2 SNEGSKA (reference sequence).

This clonotype has a handful of counts. The chain has TRBV12-3 or TRBV12-4 and TRBJ1-1; a possible D gene is TRBD1 (5 bases). Between the trimmed V and J ends, which lost 5 bases and 5 bases, there was a span of 21 bases. The CDR3 extends over 16 amino acids. The CDR3 sequence is CASSAAPGTESTEAFF. CDR3 in DNA: TGTGCCAGCAGTGCCGCCCCGGGGACGGAAAGTACTGAAGCTTTCTTT.

The chain is built from TRBV24-1 and TRBJ2-2; the D gene is possibly TRBD1 (5 bases). Germline values: CDR1 KGHDR, CDR2 SFDVKD. V lost 7 bases and J lost 0, with 8 bases in between. The CDR3 has 14 residues. The chain's CDR3 is CATRQGPNTGELFF. The CDR3 DNA sequence: TGTGCCACCAGGCAGGGTCCGAACACCGGGGAGCTGTTTTTT.

The rearrangement uses TRBV11-2 and TRBJ1-1, with 7 bases matching TRBD1. J was trimmed by 5 bases and V by 8 bases; bases with no gene match: 11. The CDR3 is made up of 14 amino acids. The germline CDR1 and CDR2 sequences are SGHAT and FQNNGV. DNA of the CDR3: TGTGCCAGCGAAAAGACAGGGCGATTGACTGAAGCTTTCTTT. Its translation: CASEKTGRLTEAFF.

The gene calls are TRBV24-1 and TRBJ2-5; TRBD1 matches 10 bases. CDR1 is KGHDR and CDR2 is SFDVKD in the germline V gene. V was clipped by 4 bases and J by 4 bases; unmatched bases: 5. This CDR3 is built from 15 residues. The DNA of the CDR3 is TGTGCCACCAGTGACCCCGGGACAGGGGCAGAGACCCAGTACTTC. It yields the protein CATSDPGTGAETQYF.

This chain connects TRBV7-8 to TRBJ2-5; 8 nucleotides match TRBD2. This CDR3 is 15 amino acids long. Trimming took 4 bases from V and 5 from J; bases not matched to a gene: 9. The germline gives CDR1 SGHVS, CDR2 FQNEAQ. The CDR3 DNA reads TGTGCCAGCAGCTCTACCCCGGGACTAGTCGAGACCCAGTACTTC. It is translated as CASSSTPGLVETQYF.

This clonotype was seen ten or more times. The chain has TRBV29-1 and TRBJ2-7; 8 bases are shared with TRBD1. There are 13 residues in the CDR3. The germline V gene encodes CDR1 SQVTM and CDR2 ANQGSEA. Trimming cost V 1 base and J 3 bases; bases outside gene matches: 2. CDR3 in amino acids: CSVEATGDYEQYF. CDR3 nucleotides: TGCAGCGTTGAAGCGACAGGGGACTACGAGCAGTACTTC.

The genes are TRBV2 and TRBJ2-7, with 8 bases that match TRBD1. There are 14 residues in the CDR3. V was pared by 3 bases and J by 7 bases, with 8 bases of the junction left unmatched. In germline, CDR1 is SNHLY, CDR2 FYNNEI. CDR3 amino acids: CASSDTRGLGEQYV. CDR3 bases: TGTGCCAGCAGTGACACCAGGGGGCTAGGGGAGCAGTACGTC.

This clonotype was counted only a few times. The J gene is TRBJ2-3, the V gene TRBV24-1; the D is unclear. Per the germline V gene, CDR1 is KGHDR and CDR2 is SFDVKD. V was trimmed by 0 bases and J by 9 bases, leaving 9 bases between them. The CDR3 length is 13 residues. This CDR3 reads CATSDLLRPTQYF. CDR3 DNA: TGTGCCACCAGTGATTTGCTAAGACCCACGCAGTATTTT.

This clonotype showed up just a few times. This chain uses TRBV7-8 with TRBJ2-5; no firm D call. V was cut by 1 base and J by 5 bases, with 14 bases left in between. Germline values: CDR1 SGHVS, CDR2 FQNEAQ. The CDR3 consists of 15 residues. The CDR3 DNA follows: TGTGCCAGCAGCTTAGGTGTGGGTTTGGGGGAGACCCAGTACTTC. Its protein product is CASSLGVGLGETQYF.